A selection of T cell receptor beta chains follows, all from one sample in a study of T-cell reconstitution after alpha-beta-depleted transplantation in children. TCRdb re-analysed the PCR reads in MiXCR, keeping a single row per CDR3 protein. The profile shows approximately 390,000 distinct CDR3 sequences, 9.5% to 13% of them singletons. This sample comprised PBMCs from the stem cell graft donor, obtained from the stem cell graft. The receptors shown here come from a human donor who donated a stem cell graft to a child with acute myeloid leukemia. The CDR3 runs from the conserved cysteine through the conserved F or W. Fields, in order: V gene, J gene, clone size, D gene, CDR3 protein, CDR3 DNA. A D gene is named only where the DNA matches it firmly. Not every row has a clone size; where given, it reads once, few, many or a size class.

TRBV20-1	TRBJ2-4	few	TRBD2	CSVLAGVGNIQYF	TGCAGTGTCCTAGCGGGAGTTGGAAACATTCAGTACTTC
TRBV20-1	TRBJ2-5	few	TRBD1	CSAQGQGASETQYF	TGCAGTGCCCAAGGACAGGGGGCGTCGGAGACCCAGTACTTC
TRBV12-3/TRBV12-4	TRBJ2-1	many	.	CASSLEGKQFF	TGTGCCAGCAGTTTAGAGGGGAAGCAGTTCTTC
TRBV2	TRBJ2-7	.	.	CASSEGATYEQYF	TGTGCCAGCAGTGAAGGAGCCACCTACGAGCAGTACTTC
TRBV6-1	TRBJ2-2	.	.	CASSKNTGELFF	TGTGCCAGCAGTAAGAACACCGGGGAGCTGTTTTTT
TRBV5-1	TRBJ2-1	.	.	CASSLDPLSSYNEQFF	TGCGCCAGCAGCTTGGACCCCTTAAGCTCCTACAATGAGCAGTTCTTC
TRBV20-1	TRBJ2-1	.	TRBD2	CSATSSDSGVLNEQFF	TGCAGTGCCACAAGCTCGGATAGCGGGGTCCTCAATGAGCAGTTCTTC
TRBV7-8	TRBJ2-7	.	.	CASSSFGVQYF	TGTGCCAGCAGCTCCTTTGGTGTGCAGTACTTC
TRBV29-1	TRBJ2-5	few	.	CSVDFKSETQYF	TGCAGCGTTGATTTCAAGTCGGAGACCCAGTACTTC
TRBV7-8	TRBJ1-5	few	TRBD1	CASSSPDRGRGQPQHF	TGTGCCAGCAGCTCCCCCGACAGGGGGCGCGGTCAGCCCCAGCATTTT
TRBV5-1	TRBJ1-6	few	.	CASSFSPGDNSPLHF	TGCGCCAGCAGCTTTTCTCCCGGGGATAATTCACCCCTCCACTTT
TRBV29-1	TRBJ1-5	few	.	CSVATGASNQPQHF	TGCAGCGTTGCGACAGGAGCGAGCAATCAGCCCCAGCATTTT
TRBV20-1	TRBJ1-5	.	.	CSASAAGPNQPQHF	TGCAGTGCTAGCGCAGCGGGGCCCAATCAGCCCCAGCATTTT
TRBV4-1	TRBJ2-7	few	.	CASSQDLPDRRDSEHLYEQYF	TGCGCCAGCAGCCAAGACCTCCCGGACAGGAGGGACTCCGAACATCTCTACGAGCAGTACTTC
TRBV20-1	TRBJ1-5	.	TRBD1	CSALPGQGAPSNQPQHF	TGCAGTGCTCTACCTGGACAGGGGGCCCCTAGCAATCAGCCCCAGCATTTT
TRBV7-2	TRBJ2-3	few	TRBD2	CASSSGTSGRAVDTQYF	TGTGCCAGCAGCTCCGGGACTAGCGGGAGGGCCGTGGATACGCAGTATTTT
TRBV5-1	TRBJ2-4	.	TRBD1	CASSRPGQGAGKNIQYF	TGCGCCAGCAGCCGGCCGGGACAGGGGGCTGGCAAAAACATTCAGTACTTC
TRBV4-1	TRBJ2-5	.	TRBD2	CASSLGTSGQPLVGTQYF	TGCGCCAGCAGCCTGGGGACTAGCGGACAACCTCTGGTGGGGACCCAGTACTTC
TRBV20-1	TRBJ1-5	many	.	CSAENMSSGPQHF	TGCAGTGCTGAAAACATGTCTAGCGGGCCCCAGCATTTT
TRBV20-1	TRBJ1-4	many	.	CSARTQATNEKLFF	TGCAGTGCTAGAACACAAGCAACTAATGAAAAACTGTTTTTT
TRBV5-1	TRBJ1-1	many	.	CASSPTGPEAFF	TGCGCCAGCAGCCCGACCGGCCCTGAAGCTTTCTTT
TRBV20-1	TRBJ1-4	few	.	CSARDGGRVLEKLFF	TGCAGTGCTAGAGATGGCGGCAGGGTGTTGGAAAAACTGTTTTTT
TRBV10-3	TRBJ2-5	.	TRBD2	CAISGGLAGGPGETQYF	TGTGCCATCAGTGGCGGACTAGCGGGAGGGCCTGGGGAGACCCAGTACTTC
TRBV12-3/TRBV12-4	TRBJ2-5	many	.	CASSFVRKETQYF	TGTGCCAGCAGTTTCGTCAGGAAAGAGACCCAGTACTTC
TRBV7-9	TRBJ2-3	.	TRBD2	CASSRSTSGRATDTQYF	TGTGCCAGCAGCCGCTCGACTAGCGGGAGGGCCACAGATACGCAGTATTTT
TRBV19	TRBJ2-1	.	.	CASSIRYNEQFF	TGTGCCAGTAGTATTCGTTACAATGAGCAGTTCTTC
TRBV6-1	TRBJ2-5	many	TRBD1	CASSDGTGAGETQYF	TGTGCCAGCAGTGACGGGACAGGGGCGGGGGAGACCCAGTACTTC
TRBV27	TRBJ1-2	few	.	CASSPSPGHLNYGYTF	TGTGCCAGCAGTCCTTCTCCGGGACACCTTAACTATGGCTACACCTTC
TRBV20-1	TRBJ2-5	few	.	CSARDGGRAAETQYF	TGCAGTGCTAGAGATGGGGGGCGGGCTGCGGAGACCCAGTACTTC
TRBV9	TRBJ2-7	few	.	CASSGPGHPYEQYF	TGTGCCAGCAGCGGCCCAGGACACCCCTACGAGCAGTACTTC
TRBV21-1	TRBJ2-5	.	.	CASSTPDGIQETQYF	TGTGCCAGCAGCACCCCCGACGGGATCCAAGAGACCCAGTACTTC
TRBV18	TRBJ2-3	few	.	CASSLPGPTDTQYF	TGTGCCAGCTCACTACCGGGACCCACAGATACGCAGTATTTT
TRBV29-1	TRBJ1-1	many	.	CSWRGGVGEAFF	TGCAGCTGGAGAGGAGGGGTAGGTGAAGCTTTCTTT
TRBV12-3/TRBV12-4	TRBJ1-2	.	.	CASSYTALYGYTF	TGTGCCAGCAGTTATACAGCCCTCTATGGCTACACCTTC
TRBV19	TRBJ2-1	.	.	CASSITRGGQFF	TGTGCCAGTAGTATAACGAGGGGGGGGCAGTTCTTC
TRBV6-5	TRBJ1-1	many	TRBD1	CASSYDRDRAAFF	TGTGCCAGCAGTTATGATCGAGACAGGGCAGCTTTCTTT
TRBV10-2	TRBJ2-7	.	.	CATTAGATYEQYF	TGCGCCACCACAGCGGGCGCGACCTACGAGCAGTACTTC
TRBV24-1	TRBJ2-4	many	.	CATALPGNIQYF	TGTGCCACCGCCCTCCCTGGGAACATTCAGTACTTC
TRBV18	TRBJ1-1	.	TRBD1	CASSPQEDRGEAFF	TGTGCCAGCTCACCCCAGGAGGACAGGGGTGAAGCTTTCTTT
TRBV2	TRBJ2-7	.	TRBD2	CASTVVAGGSYEQYF	TGTGCCAGCACGGTTGTTGCGGGAGGCTCCTACGAGCAGTACTTC
TRBV2	TRBJ2-1	many	TRBD2	CASSFRGTSSLYNEQFF	TGTGCCAGCAGTTTCCGCGGGACTAGTTCCCTATACAATGAGCAGTTCTTC
TRBV15	TRBJ1-4	many	.	CATSRGGGTNEKLFF	TGTGCCACCAGCAGAGGGGGCGGAACTAATGAAAAACTGTTTTTT
TRBV7-8	TRBJ2-3	.	TRBD1	CASSSDRVLSTDTQYF	TGTGCCAGCAGCTCCGACAGGGTGCTGAGCACAGATACGCAGTATTTT
TRBV5-5	TRBJ1-6	few	.	CASSPGIDYNSPLHF	TGTGCCAGCAGCCCGGGGATCGACTATAATTCACCCCTCCACTTT
TRBV25-1	TRBJ2-3	few	.	CASSELGRDTQYF	TGTGCCAGCAGTGAACTGGGCAGAGATACGCAGTATTTT
TRBV5-5	TRBJ2-3	.	.	CASSLLATVADTQYF	TGTGCCAGCAGCTTGTTGGCGACAGTCGCCGATACGCAGTATTTT
TRBV4-1	TRBJ1-5	.	.	CASSQEGGNQPQHF	TGCGCCAGCAGCCAAGAAGGTGGCAATCAGCCCCAGCATTTT